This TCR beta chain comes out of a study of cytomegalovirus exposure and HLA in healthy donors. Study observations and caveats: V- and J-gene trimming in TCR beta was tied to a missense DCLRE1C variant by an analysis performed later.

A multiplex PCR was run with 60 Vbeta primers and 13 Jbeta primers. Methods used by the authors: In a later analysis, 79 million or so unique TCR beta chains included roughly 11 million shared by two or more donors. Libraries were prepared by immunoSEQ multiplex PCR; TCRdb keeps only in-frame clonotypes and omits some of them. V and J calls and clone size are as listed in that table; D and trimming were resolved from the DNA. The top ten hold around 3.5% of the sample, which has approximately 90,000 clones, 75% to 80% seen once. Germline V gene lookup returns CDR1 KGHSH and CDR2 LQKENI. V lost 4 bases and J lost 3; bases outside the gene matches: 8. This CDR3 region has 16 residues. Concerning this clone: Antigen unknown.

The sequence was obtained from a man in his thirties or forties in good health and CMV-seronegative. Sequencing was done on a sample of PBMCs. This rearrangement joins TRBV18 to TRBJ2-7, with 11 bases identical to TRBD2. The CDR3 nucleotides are TGTGCCAGCTCACTAGACCTAGCGGGAGGCGGCTACGAGCAGTACTTC. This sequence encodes CASSLDLAGGGYEQYF.